The clone carrying this T cell receptor beta chain occurred many times. Its target is not known. A single record per CDR3 protein comes from TCRdb applying MiXCR to the 5' RACE reads. The profile covers some 240,000 distinct CDR3 sequences, with approximately 7.3% appearing a single time and 13% to 15% taken by the ten largest. CDR1 is ENHRY and CDR2 is SYGVKD in the germline V gene. This CDR3 has 16 amino acids. V lost 8 bases, J lost 0 bases, and 17 bases lay in between. The data derive from a study of CD8 T cells in ankylosing spondylitis. Findings and limits, study-wide: Disease-linked clones had a CD8+ phenotype and relatively low frequency in peripheral blood. A motif in TCR beta, a set of eight or nine highly homologous variants, appeared characteristic of ankylosing spondylitis blood.

This clonotype was sampled from a male donor with ankylosing spondylitis. Sequenced sample: blood, either unsorted or a sorted T cell fraction (not recorded which). This chain connects TRBV10-3 to TRBJ2-1; D is possibly TRBD1 or TRBD2 (5 bases each). CDR3 DNA sequence: TGTGCCATCCACGAAGGGGAGTGGAGCTCCTACAATGAGCAGTTCTTC. Encoded protein: CAIHEGEWSSYNEQFF.